This TCR beta chain was identified during a study of T cell responses to AZD1222 COVID-19 vaccine. The study, taken as a whole, reports: The study identified only six AZD1222 recipients as seropositive at baseline. Clonal diversity may have been underestimated in mostly white British donors. Two AZD1222 administrations were followed by greater Spike-specific TCR breadth and depth. Spike was spanned by vaccine-associated CD4 TCRs, with dominance at 160-218 and 743-854.

Trimming removed 7 bases at V and 8 bases at J, with 20 bases between. The CDR3 sequence is 14 residues long. Germline values: CDR1 LNHDA, CDR2 SQIVND (reference sequence). Points on this clone: The antigen remains undetermined.

The data were produced by immunoSEQ multiplex PCR, yet TCRdb's version contains in-frame clones alone and is incomplete. The sample holds roughly 110,000 clones, roughly 90% seen once. This TCR came from an adult in good health. V usage is TRBV19 and J usage is TRBJ1-1; D unclear. The sample in question was peripheral blood, obtained on day 0 of AZD1222 vaccination. CDR3 DNA sequence: TGTGCCAGTACCCCGGATTGGGGATTCCTCGAAGCTTTCTTT. It yields the protein CASTPDWGFLEAFF.